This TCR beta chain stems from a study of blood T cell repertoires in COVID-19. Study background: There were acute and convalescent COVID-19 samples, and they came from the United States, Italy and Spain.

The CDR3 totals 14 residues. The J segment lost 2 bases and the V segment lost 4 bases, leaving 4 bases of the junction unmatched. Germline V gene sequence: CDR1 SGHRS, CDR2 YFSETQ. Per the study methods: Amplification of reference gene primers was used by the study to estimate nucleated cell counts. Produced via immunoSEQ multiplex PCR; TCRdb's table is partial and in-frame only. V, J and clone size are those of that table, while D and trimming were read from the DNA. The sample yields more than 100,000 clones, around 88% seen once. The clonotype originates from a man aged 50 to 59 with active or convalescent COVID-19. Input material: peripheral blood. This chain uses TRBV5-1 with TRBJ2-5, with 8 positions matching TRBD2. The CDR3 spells CASSLGLVQETQYF. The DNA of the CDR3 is TGCGCCAGCAGCCTGGGACTAGTGCAAGAGACCCAGTACTTC.